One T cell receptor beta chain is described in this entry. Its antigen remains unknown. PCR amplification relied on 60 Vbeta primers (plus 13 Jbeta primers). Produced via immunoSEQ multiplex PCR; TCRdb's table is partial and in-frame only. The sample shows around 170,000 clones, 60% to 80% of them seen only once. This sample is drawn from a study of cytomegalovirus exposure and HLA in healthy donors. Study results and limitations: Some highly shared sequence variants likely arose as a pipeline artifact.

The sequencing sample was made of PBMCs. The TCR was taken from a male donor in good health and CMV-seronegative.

The CDR3 DNA is TGTGCCTGGAGTCGAATGACAGGGAACAACCTCTACACCTTC. This translates into CAWSRMTGNNLYTF. The chain couples TRBV30 to TRBJ1-2, with 7 bases aligning to TRBD1. This CDR3 has 14 amino acids. CDR1 GTSNPN and CDR2 SVGIG come from the germline V gene (reference sequence). The V and J ends lost 2 bases and 10 bases, in that order; junction bases with no gene match: 13.